One sample yielded the 9 T cell receptor beta chains listed below, sequenced in a study of T-cell memory formation after mild COVID-19. TCRdb called the 5' RACE reads again in MiXCR, with one record for every CDR3 protein. The profile covers around 440,000 distinct CDR3 sequences, with roughly 18% appearing a single time and roughly an eighth taken by the ten largest. Sequencing used PBMCs or a T cell subset sorted from them (not recorded which). The receptors originated from an adult woman who had mild COVID-19 (a few samples of this study predate the infection). Cell type and time point are not known.

This clonotype appeared a few times. The V and J genes are TRBV7-9 and TRBJ2-3; D remains unclear. The CDR3 totals 13 residues. Germline lookup yields CDR1 SEHNR and CDR2 FQNEAQ (reference sequence). The ends were cut back, 2 bases at V and 4 bases at J, with 7 bases in the middle. This CDR3 is CASSLPGPDTQYF. The CDR3 bases are TGTGCCAGCAGCTTACCCGGGCCAGATACGCAGTATTTT. The variable domain in full, completed from reference TRBV7-9 and TRBJ2-3, reads DTGVSQNPRHKITKRGQNVTFRCDPISEHNRLYWYRQTLGQGPEFLTYFQNEAQLEKSRLLSDRFSAERPKGSFSTLEIQRTEQGDSAMYLCASSLPGPDTQYFGPGTRLTVL.

Only a few counts were recorded for this clonotype. The DNA for the CDR3 is TGTGCCAGCAGTGATAGGGGGGCGAGCAATCAGCCCCAGCATTTT. Its translation is CASSDRGASNQPQHF. This chain joins TRBV2 and TRBJ1-5, with D possibly matching TRBD1 (6 bases). Trimming shortened V by 3 bases and J by 1 base, and 10 bases separated the two germline ends. Germline V gene data show CDR1 as SNHLY and CDR2 as FYNNEI. The CDR3 is made up of 15 amino acids.

The V and J genes are TRBV27 and TRBJ2-5, with 8 bases matching TRBD1. CDR3 length equals 14 residues. V trimming: 5 bases; J trimming: 5 bases; junction bases outside the gene matches: 7. Looked up from germline, CDR1 is MNHEY and CDR2 is SMNVEV (reference sequence). CDR3 coding DNA: TGTGCCAGCAGTCACCAGGGGGCGCGGGAGACCCAGTACTTC. It specifies CASSHQGARETQYF.

The chain carries TRBV20-1 and TRBJ2-5; 11 bases match TRBD2. V was clipped by 0 bases and J by 2 bases; unmatched bases: 8. Per the germline V gene, CDR1 is DFQATT and CDR2 is SNEGSKA (reference sequence). CDR3 length: 17 residues. In nucleotides, the CDR3 is TGCAGTGCTAGAGATCGAACTCGACTAGCGGGGCAAGAGACCCAGTACTTC. Its protein product is CSARDRTRLAGQETQYF.

The gene calls are TRBV6-1 and TRBJ2-5, with TRBD2 matching 7 bases. J gave up 1 base and V 1 base, and 6 bases lay outside the gene matches. The CDR3 runs 16 residues. CDR1 is MNHNS, CDR2 SASEGT, per germline. The CDR3 reads CASSEVRGYTQETQYF. The CDR3 coding sequence is TGTGCCAGCAGTGAAGTGCGGGGGTACACCCAAGAGACCCAGTACTTC.

This chain uses TRBV5-4 with TRBJ1-1; D call uncertain. The CDR3 spans 17 residues. The germline CDR1 and CDR2 sequences are SGHNT and YYREEE (reference sequence). V lost 1 base, J lost 2 bases, and 18 bases lay in between. The CDR3 nucleotides read TGTGCCAGCAGCTTGTATGGCAGGAGTTCCAGTAACACTGAAGCTTTCTTT. Its translation: CASSLYGRSSSNTEAFF.

The gene calls are TRBV11-1 and TRBJ2-5, with 10 positions matching TRBD2. The CDR3 contains 16 residues. Per germline, CDR1 SGHAT and CDR2 FQDESV (reference sequence). V was clipped by 4 bases and J by 2 bases; unmatched bases: 7. The chain's CDR3 is CASSSDSSGSQETQYF. The DNA of the CDR3 is TGTGCCAGCAGCTCGGACTCTAGCGGGAGTCAAGAGACCCAGTACTTC.

CDR3 residues: CASSVRSGANVLTF. The DNA of the CDR3 is TGTGCCAGCAGCGTTCGATCTGGGGCCAACGTCCTGACTTTC. V gene TRBV12-3 or TRBV12-4 combines with J gene TRBJ2-6; D uncertain. With 6 bases removed from V and 1 base from J, the gap between germline ends came to 7 bases. The CDR3 is 14 residues long.

This clonotype turned up a few times. This sequence joins TRBV10-3 and TRBJ2-7, with D uncertain. The CDR3 sequence is 13 residues long. The germline V gene encodes CDR1 ENHRY and CDR2 SYGVKD. V was cut by 8 bases and J by 6 bases, with 17 bases left in between. The CDR3 DNA follows: TGTGCCATCGGGAACGTAGGTGGTGTCGAGCAGTACTTC. As protein: CAIGNVGGVEQYF.